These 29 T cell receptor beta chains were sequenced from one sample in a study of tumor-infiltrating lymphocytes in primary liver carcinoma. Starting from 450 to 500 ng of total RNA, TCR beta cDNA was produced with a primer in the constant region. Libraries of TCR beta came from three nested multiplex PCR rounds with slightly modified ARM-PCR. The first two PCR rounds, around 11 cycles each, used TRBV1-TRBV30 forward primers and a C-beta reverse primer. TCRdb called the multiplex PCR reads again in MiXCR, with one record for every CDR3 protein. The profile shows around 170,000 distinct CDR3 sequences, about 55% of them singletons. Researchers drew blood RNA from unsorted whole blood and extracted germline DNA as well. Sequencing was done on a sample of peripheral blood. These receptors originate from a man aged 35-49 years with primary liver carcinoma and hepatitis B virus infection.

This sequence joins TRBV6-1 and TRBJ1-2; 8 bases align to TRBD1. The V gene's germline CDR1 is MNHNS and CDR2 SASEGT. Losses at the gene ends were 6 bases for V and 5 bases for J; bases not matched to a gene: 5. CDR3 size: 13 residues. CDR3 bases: TGTGCCAGCAGGGAGACAGGGGCTTATGGCTACACCTTC. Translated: CASRETGAYGYTF.

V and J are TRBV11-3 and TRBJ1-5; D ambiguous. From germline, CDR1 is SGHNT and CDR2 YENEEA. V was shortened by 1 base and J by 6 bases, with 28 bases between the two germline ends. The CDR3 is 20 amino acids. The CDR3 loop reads CASSLVLTYYCIGRFQPQHF. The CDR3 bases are TGTGCCAGCAGCTTAGTGCTTACCTATTACTGCATAGGGAGGTTTCAGCCCCAGCATTTT.

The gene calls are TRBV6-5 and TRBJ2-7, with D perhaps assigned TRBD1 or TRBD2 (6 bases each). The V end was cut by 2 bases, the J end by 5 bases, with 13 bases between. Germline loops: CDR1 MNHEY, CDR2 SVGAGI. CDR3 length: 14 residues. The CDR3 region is CASSYTRGAHEQYF. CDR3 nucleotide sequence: TGTGCCAGCAGTTACACAAGGGGGGCCCACGAGCAGTACTTC.

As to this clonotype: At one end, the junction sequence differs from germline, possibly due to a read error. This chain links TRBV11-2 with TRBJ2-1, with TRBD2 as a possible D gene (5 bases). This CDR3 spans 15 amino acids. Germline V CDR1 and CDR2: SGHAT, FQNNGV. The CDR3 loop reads CASSLRTPGYNEQSF. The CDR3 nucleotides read TGTGCCAGCAGCTTACGGACCCCGGGATACAATGAGCAGTCCTTC.

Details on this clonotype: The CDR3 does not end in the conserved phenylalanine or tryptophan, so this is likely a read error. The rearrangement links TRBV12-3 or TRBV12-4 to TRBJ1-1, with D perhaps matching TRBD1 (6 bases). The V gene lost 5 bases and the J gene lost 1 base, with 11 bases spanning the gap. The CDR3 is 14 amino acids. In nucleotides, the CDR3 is TGTGCCAGCAGTAACAGGGCCCGGAACACTGAAGCTTTCTCT. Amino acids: CASSNRARNTEAFS.

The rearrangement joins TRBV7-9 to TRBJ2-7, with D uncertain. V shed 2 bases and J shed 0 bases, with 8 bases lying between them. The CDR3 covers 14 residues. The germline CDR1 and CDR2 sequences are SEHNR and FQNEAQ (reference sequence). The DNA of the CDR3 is TGTGCCAGCAGCTTAACACAAACCTCCTACGAGCAGTACTTC. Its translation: CASSLTQTSYEQYF.

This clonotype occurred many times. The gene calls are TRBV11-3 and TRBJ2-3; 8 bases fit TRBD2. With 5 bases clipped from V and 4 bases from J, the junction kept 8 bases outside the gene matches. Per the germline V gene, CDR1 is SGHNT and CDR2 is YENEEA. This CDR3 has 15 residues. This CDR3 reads CASSTGAGDADTQYF. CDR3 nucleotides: TGTGCCAGCAGCACAGGAGCGGGGGATGCAGATACGCAGTATTTT.

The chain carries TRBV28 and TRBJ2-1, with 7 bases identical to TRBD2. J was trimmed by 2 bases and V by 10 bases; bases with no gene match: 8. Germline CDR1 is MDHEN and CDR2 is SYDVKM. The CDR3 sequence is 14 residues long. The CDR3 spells CANSPSGPYNEQFF. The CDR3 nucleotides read TGTGCCAACAGCCCTAGCGGCCCCTACAATGAGCAGTTCTTC.

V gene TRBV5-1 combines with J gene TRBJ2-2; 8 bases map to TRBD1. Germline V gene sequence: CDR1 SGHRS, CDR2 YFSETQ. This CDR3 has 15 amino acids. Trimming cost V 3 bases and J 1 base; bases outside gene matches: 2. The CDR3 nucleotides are TGCGCCAGCAGCTCCGGGACAGGGAACACCGGGGAGCTGTTTTTT. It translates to CASSSGTGNTGELFF.

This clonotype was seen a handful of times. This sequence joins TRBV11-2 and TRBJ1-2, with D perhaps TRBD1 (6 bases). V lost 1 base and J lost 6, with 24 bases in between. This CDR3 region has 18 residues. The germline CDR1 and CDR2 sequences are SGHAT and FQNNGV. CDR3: CASSLVIMGRQGPDGYTF. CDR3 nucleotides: TGTGCCAGCAGCTTAGTAATAATGGGGCGGCAGGGGCCGGATGGCTACACCTTC.

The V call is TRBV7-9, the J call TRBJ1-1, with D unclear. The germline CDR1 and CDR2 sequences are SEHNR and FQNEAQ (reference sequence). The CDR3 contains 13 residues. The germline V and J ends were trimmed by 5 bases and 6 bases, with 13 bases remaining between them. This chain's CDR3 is CASSPDMWAEAFF. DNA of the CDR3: TGTGCCAGCAGCCCCGACATGTGGGCTGAAGCTTTCTTT.

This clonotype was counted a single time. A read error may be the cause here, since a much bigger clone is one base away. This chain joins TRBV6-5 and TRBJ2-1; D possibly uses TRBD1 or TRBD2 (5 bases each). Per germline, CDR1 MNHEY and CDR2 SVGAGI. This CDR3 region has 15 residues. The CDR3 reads CATSYSGSSYNEQFF. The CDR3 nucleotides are TGTGCCACCAGTTACTCAGGGAGCTCCTACAATGAGCAGTTCTTC.

CDR3 bases: TGTGCCAGCAGCCTAGATGGCGGCAGGGGTGGTGAAAAACTGTTTTTT. The encoded protein is CASSLDGGRGGEKLFF. V is TRBV4-2 and J is TRBJ1-4; D perhaps matches TRBD1 (6 bases). The CDR3 sequence is 16 residues long. Germline loops: CDR1 LGHNA, CDR2 YNFKEQ. V dropped 4 bases and J dropped 7 bases, with 19 bases sitting between them.

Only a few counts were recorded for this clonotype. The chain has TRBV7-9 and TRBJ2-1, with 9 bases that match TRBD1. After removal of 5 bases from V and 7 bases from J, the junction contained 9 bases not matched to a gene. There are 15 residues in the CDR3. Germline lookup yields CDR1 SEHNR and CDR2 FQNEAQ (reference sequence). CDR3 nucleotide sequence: TGTGCCAGCAGCCTATCCGGGACAGGGAGGAATGAGCAGTTCTTC. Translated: CASSLSGTGRNEQFF.

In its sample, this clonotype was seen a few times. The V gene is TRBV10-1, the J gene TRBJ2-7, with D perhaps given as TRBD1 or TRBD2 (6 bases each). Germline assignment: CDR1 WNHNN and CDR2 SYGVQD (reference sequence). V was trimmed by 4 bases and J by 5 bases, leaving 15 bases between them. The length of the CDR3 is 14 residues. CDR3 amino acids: CASSGRGHRDEQYF. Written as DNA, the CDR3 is TGCGCCAGCAGTGGTCGGGGGCATAGGGACGAGCAGTACTTC.

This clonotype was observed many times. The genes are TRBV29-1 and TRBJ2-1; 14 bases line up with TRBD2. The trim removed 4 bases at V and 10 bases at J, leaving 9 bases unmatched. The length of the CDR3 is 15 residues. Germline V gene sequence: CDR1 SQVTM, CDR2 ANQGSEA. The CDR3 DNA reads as TGCAGCGTTGCGCAGGGGACTAGCGGGAGTAGGGAGCAGTTCTTC. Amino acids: CSVAQGTSGSREQFF.

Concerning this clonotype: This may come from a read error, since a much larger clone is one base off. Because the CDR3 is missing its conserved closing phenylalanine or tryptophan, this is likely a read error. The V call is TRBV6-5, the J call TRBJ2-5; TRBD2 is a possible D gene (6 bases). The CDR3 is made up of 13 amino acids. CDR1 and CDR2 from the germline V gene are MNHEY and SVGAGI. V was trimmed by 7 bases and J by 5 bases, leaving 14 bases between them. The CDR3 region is CASKEGMGETQYL. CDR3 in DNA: TGTGCCAGCAAGGAGGGGATGGGGGAGACCCAGTACTTA.

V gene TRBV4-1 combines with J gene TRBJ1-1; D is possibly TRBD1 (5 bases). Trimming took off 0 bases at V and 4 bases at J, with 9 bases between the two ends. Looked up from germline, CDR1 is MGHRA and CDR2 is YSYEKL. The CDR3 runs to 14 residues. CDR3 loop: CASSQDRGGTEAFF. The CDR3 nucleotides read TGCGCCAGCAGCCAAGATCGCGGGGGCACTGAAGCTTTCTTT.

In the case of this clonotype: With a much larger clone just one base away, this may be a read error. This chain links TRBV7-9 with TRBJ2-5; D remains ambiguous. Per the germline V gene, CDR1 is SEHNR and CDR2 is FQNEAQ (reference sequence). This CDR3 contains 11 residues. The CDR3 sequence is CVSSLEETQYF. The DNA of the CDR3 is TGTGTCAGCAGCTTAGAAGAGACCCAGTACTTC.

CDR3 sequence (DNA): TGTGCCAGCAGCTTAGGAGTTAGCGTACTCGAGCAGTACTTC. As protein: CASSLGVSVLEQYF. The V call is TRBV11-2, the J call TRBJ2-7, with D possibly TRBD2 on 5 matching bases. The V and J ends lost 1 base and 6 bases respectively, with 13 bases between them. The CDR3 runs to 14 residues. In germline, CDR1 is SGHAT, CDR2 FQNNGV.

The CDR3, as DNA: TGTGCCAGCAGCTTAATATTGGACCAAAATTCACCCCTCCACTTT. This gives the protein CASSLILDQNSPLHF. The V gene is TRBV7-8, the J gene TRBJ1-6, with D unresolved. V lost 2 bases and J lost 7, with 12 bases in between. CDR1 is SGHVS, CDR2 FQNEAQ, per germline. This CDR3 region has 15 residues.

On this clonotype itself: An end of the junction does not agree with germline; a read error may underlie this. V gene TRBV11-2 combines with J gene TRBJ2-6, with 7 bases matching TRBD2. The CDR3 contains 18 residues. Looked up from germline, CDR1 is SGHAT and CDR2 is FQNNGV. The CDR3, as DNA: TGCGCCAACAGCCAAGGACTAGTGGGAGAGTCTGGGGCCAACGTCCTGACTTTC. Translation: CANSQGLVGESGANVLTF.

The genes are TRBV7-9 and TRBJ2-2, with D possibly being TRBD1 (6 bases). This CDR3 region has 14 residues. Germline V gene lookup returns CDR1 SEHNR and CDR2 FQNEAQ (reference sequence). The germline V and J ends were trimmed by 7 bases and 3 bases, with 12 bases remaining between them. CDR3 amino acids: CASIFRTDTGELFF. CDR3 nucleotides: TGTGCCAGCATCTTTCGGACAGACACCGGGGAGCTGTTTTTT.

The CDR3 loop is CSVTGGTWNIQYF. For the CDR3, the DNA is TGCAGCGTAACAGGGGGAACCTGGAACATTCAGTACTTC. This sequence joins TRBV29-1 and TRBJ2-4; 8 nucleotides agree with TRBD1. The germline V gene encodes CDR1 SQVTM and CDR2 ANQGSEA. The junction had 8 bases not matched to a gene; V was cut back by 6 bases and J by 7 bases. This CDR3 has 13 amino acids.

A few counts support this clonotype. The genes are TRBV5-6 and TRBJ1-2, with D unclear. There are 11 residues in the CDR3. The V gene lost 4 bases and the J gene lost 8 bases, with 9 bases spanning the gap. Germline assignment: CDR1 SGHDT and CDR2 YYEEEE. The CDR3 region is CASSPGLGYTF. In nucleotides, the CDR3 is TGTGCCAGCAGCCCCGGGCTGGGCTACACCTTC.

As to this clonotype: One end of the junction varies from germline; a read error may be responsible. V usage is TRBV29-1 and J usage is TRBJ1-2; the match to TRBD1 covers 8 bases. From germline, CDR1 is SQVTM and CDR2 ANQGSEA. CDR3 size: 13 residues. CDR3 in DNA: TGTAGCGTCCTTCCGGACAGGGACCATGGCTACACCTTC. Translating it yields CSVLPDRDHGYTF.

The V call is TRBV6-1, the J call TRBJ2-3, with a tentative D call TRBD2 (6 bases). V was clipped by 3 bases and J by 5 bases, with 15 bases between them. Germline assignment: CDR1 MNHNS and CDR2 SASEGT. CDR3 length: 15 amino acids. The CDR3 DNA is TGTGCCAGCAGTGAGGATACTAACGGGAGAGATACGCAGTATTTT. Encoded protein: CASSEDTNGRDTQYF.

The CDR3 loop is CASSPGGTGGDGYTF. Here the CDR3 DNA reads TGTGCCAGCAGTCCCGGGGGGACAGGGGGCGATGGCTACACCTTC. This chain uses TRBV28 with TRBJ1-2; the match to TRBD1 covers 12 bases. The CDR3 has 15 amino acids. CDR1 is MDHEN, CDR2 SYDVKM, per germline. Trimming at V came to 5 bases and at J to 6 bases, leaving 7 bases not matched to a gene.

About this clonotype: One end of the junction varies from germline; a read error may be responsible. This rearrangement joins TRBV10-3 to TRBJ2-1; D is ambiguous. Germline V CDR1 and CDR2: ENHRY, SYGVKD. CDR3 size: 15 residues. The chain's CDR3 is CAISEIPRLNNEQFF. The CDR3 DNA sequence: TGTGCCATCAGTGAGATTCCCAGGCTAAATAATGAGCAGTTTTTC.